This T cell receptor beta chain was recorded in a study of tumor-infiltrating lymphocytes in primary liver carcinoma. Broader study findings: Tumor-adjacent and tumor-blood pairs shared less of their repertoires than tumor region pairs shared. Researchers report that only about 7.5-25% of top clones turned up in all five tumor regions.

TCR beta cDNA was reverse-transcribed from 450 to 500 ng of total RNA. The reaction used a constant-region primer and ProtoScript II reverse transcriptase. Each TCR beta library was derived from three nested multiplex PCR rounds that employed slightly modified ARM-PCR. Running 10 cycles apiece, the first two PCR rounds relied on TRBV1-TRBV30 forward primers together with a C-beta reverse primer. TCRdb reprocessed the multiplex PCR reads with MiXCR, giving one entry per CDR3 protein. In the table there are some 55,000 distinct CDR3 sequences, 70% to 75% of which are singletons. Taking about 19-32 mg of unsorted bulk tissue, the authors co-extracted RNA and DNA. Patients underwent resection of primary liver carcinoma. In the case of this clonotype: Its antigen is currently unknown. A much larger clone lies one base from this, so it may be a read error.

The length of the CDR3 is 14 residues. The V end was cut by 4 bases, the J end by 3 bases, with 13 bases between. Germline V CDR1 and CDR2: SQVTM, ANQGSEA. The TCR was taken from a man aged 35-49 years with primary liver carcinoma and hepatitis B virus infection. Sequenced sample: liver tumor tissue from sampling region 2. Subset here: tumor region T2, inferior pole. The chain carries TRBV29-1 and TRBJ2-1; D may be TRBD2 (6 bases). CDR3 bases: TGCAGCGTTGGGGCGGGACCAAACTACAATGAGCAGTTCTTC. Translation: CSVGAGPNYNEQFF.